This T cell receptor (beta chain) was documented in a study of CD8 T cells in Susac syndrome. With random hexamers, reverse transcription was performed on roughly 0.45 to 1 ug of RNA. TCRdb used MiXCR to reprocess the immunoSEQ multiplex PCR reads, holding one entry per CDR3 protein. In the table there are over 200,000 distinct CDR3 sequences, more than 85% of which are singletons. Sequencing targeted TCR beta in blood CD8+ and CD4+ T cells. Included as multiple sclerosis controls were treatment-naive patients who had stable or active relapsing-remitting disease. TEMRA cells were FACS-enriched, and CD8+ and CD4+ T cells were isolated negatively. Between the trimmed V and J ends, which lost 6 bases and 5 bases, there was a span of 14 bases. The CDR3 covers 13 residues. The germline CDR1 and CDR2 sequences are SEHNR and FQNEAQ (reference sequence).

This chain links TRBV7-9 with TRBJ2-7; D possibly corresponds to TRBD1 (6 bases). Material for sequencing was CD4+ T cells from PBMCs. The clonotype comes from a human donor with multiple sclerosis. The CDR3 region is CASRRDIGNEQYF. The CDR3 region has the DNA TGTGCCAGCAGACGGGACATTGGGAACGAGCAGTACTTC.